One sample yielded the 24 T cell receptor beta chains listed below, sequenced in a study of blood T cell repertoires in COVID-19. Assay used: immunoSEQ multiplex PCR; TCRdb lists only in-frame clones, some missing. The sample includes hundreds of thousands of clones, nearly 90% seen only once; the top ten take over 13%. The sample consisted of PBMCs or T cells enriched from blood (not recorded which). Every receptor here comes from a man younger than 45 who had been exposed to COVID-19.

CDR3 amino acids: CASSITKPGETEAFF. The CDR3 DNA follows: TGTGCCAGTAGTATAACCAAACCGGGGGAGACTGAAGCTTTCTTT. J is TRBJ1-1 and V is TRBV19; D may be TRBD1 (5 bases). The CDR3 totals 15 residues. V gave up 2 bases and J gave up 5 bases, with 15 bases separating them. Germline values: CDR1 LNHDA, CDR2 SQIVND (reference sequence).

The rearrangement uses TRBV11-2 and TRBJ2-7, with 9 bases identical to TRBD2. V lost 4 bases and J lost 0; bases outside the gene matches: 13. The CDR3 loop spans 18 amino acids. Germline V gene lookup returns CDR1 SGHAT and CDR2 FQNNGV. This CDR3 reads CASSSGRLAGRSSYEQYF. CDR3 in DNA: TGTGCCAGCAGCTCGGGCCGGCTAGCGGGACGGAGCTCCTACGAGCAGTACTTC.

The chain combines TRBV5-1 with TRBJ1-2; 7 bases line up with TRBD1. CDR3 size: 15 residues. V was clipped by 0 bases and J by 6 bases; unmatched bases: 8. Germline V gene sequence: CDR1 SGHRS, CDR2 YFSETQ. CDR3 bases: TGCGCCAGCAGCTTGGTAGGACAGGAGGTGGATGGCTACACCTTC. Translating gives CASSLVGQEVDGYTF.

The rearrangement joins TRBV10-3 to TRBJ2-1, with 13 bases identical to TRBD2. Trimming removed 3 bases from V and 0 bases from J; junction bases left unmatched: 8. The CDR3 covers 19 residues. Germline-derived CDR1 and CDR2 are ENHRY and SYGVKD. The CDR3 DNA reads as TGTGCCATCAGTGAACTAGCGGGGGGGCCTTCACACTCCTACAATGAGCAGTTCTTC. As protein: CAISELAGGPSHSYNEQFF.

The rearrangement uses TRBV19 and TRBJ2-2; D might be TRBD2 (6 bases). In germline, CDR1 is LNHDA, CDR2 SQIVND (reference sequence). The CDR3 has 16 amino acids. V was clipped by 5 bases and J by 6 bases, with 19 bases between them. This CDR3 is CASSFKGLAVPGELFF. The CDR3 DNA reads as TGTGCCAGTAGTTTTAAGGGACTCGCCGTTCCCGGGGAGCTGTTTTTT.

V gene TRBV2 combines with J gene TRBJ1-6, with TRBD1 as a possible D gene (5 bases). Looked up from germline, CDR1 is SNHLY and CDR2 is FYNNEI. V shed 8 bases and J shed 8 bases, with 10 bases lying between them. This CDR3 is 12 amino acids long. CDR3 loop: CASRRDHSPLHF. Here the CDR3 DNA reads TGTGCCAGCCGCAGGGATCATTCACCCCTCCACTTT.

V and J are TRBV2 and TRBJ2-3; a weak D match, TRBD2 (5 bases). CDR3 length equals 16 residues. Germline V gene data show CDR1 as SNHLY and CDR2 as FYNNEI. Trimming took 8 bases from V and 4 from J, leaving 22 bases between them. The CDR3 nucleotides read TGTGCCAGCGCCCTTTATACTAGTCCCCCGGCAGATACGCAGTATTTT. Translated, it gives CASALYTSPPADTQYF.

The rearrangement joins TRBV30 to TRBJ1-2; D uncertain. Looked up from germline, CDR1 is GTSNPN and CDR2 is SVGIG (reference sequence). V was clipped by 4 bases and J by 4 bases, with 13 bases between them. CDR3 length: 13 residues. For the CDR3, the DNA is TGTGCCTGGATTCCTGGACTCTCCTATGGCTACACCTTC. It specifies CAWIPGLSYGYTF.

This clone was observed once. The CDR3 DNA reads TGTGCCAGCAGCCAAGACCTAGGGAACACTGAAGCTTTCTTT. Encoded protein: CASSQDLGNTEAFF. The V gene is TRBV4-2, the J gene TRBJ1-1; D is unclear. The CDR3 runs to 14 residues. Germline CDR1 is LGHNA and CDR2 is YNFKEQ. V gave up 0 bases and J gave up 1 base, with 6 bases separating them.

V gene TRBV21-1 combines with J gene TRBJ2-7; TRBD1 is the table's D call, not checked against the DNA. TRBV21-1 is an annotated pseudogene. The CDR3 covers 15 residues. In DNA form, the CDR3 reads TGTGCCAGCAGCAAAGTATTCAGGGTATCCTACGAGCAGTACTTC. Amino acids: CASSKVFRVSYEQYF.

This clone came up a few times. The rearrangement links TRBV19 to TRBJ2-1, with D maybe TRBD2 (6 bases). CDR1 is LNHDA, CDR2 SQIVND, per germline (reference sequence). V was trimmed by 2 bases and J by 1 base, leaving 9 bases between them. The CDR3 length is 15 residues. In DNA form, the CDR3 reads TGTGCCAGTAGTATACCGGGGGTGTCCTACAATGAGCAGTTCTTC. It is translated as CASSIPGVSYNEQFF.

The chain links TRBV4-1 to TRBJ2-7; the D gene is possibly TRBD2 (6 bases). V was trimmed by 8 bases and J by 0 bases, leaving 14 bases between them. Germline V lookup: CDR1 MGHRA, CDR2 YSYEKL. The CDR3 totals 14 residues. The CDR3 is CASPMLGSSYEQYF. The CDR3, as DNA: TGCGCCAGCCCTATGCTCGGGAGCTCCTACGAGCAGTACTTC.

The chain combines TRBV27 with TRBJ1-4, with D unresolved. V was trimmed by 11 bases and J by 12 bases, leaving 16 bases between them. This CDR3 region has 11 residues. The germline gives CDR1 MNHEY, CDR2 SMNVEV (reference sequence). The CDR3 here is CAVRANEELFF. The CDR3 nucleotides are TGTGCCGTGAGGGCTAATGAGGAACTGTTTTTT.

The chain links TRBV5-1 to TRBJ2-3, with TRBD2 identical over 8 bases. CDR3 length: 15 amino acids. CDR1 is SGHRS and CDR2 is YFSETQ in the germline V gene. V trimming: 4 bases; J trimming: 1 base; junction bases outside the gene matches: 5. CDR3 coding DNA: TGCGCCAGCAGCCCGAGCGGGGGAGGCACAGATACGCAGTATTTT. This encodes CASSPSGGGTDTQYF.

The J gene is TRBJ1-1, the V gene TRBV9; D not certain. V shed 4 bases and J shed 1 base, with 14 bases lying between them. The germline CDR1 and CDR2 sequences are SGDLS and YYNGEE. The CDR3 contains 15 residues. The CDR3 bases are TGTGCCAGCAGCCCACGGGTGGAGGAGAACACTGAAGCTTTCTTT. This sequence encodes CASSPRVEENTEAFF.

This sequence joins TRBV27 and TRBJ2-7, with no clear D. CDR3 length: 13 residues. The V gene's germline CDR1 is MNHEY and CDR2 SMNVEV (reference sequence). Trimming removed 3 bases from V and 7 bases from J, with 13 bases in between. DNA for the CDR3: TGTGCCAGCAGTTTTGGCCCTACGGAGGAGCAGTACTTC. It translates to CASSFGPTEEQYF.

The rearrangement uses TRBV5-4 and TRBJ2-3, with D maybe TRBD2 (6 bases). The CDR3 consists of 13 residues. Germline V gives CDR1 SGHNT, CDR2 YYREEE (reference sequence). V shed 8 bases and J shed 6 bases, with 16 bases lying between them. The CDR3 sequence is CASFARGTDTQYF. DNA of the CDR3: TGTGCCAGTTTTGCTCGGGGGACGGATACGCAGTATTTT.

V usage is TRBV19 and J usage is TRBJ1-2; 8 bases agree with TRBD1. The CDR3 is made up of 15 amino acids. V was clipped by 4 bases and J by 5 bases; unmatched bases: 9. CDR1 is LNHDA, CDR2 SQIVND, per germline (reference sequence). The CDR3 bases are TGTGCCAGTAGTAGCCCCGGGCAGGGGGCGTATGGCTACACCTTC. Translation gives CASSSPGQGAYGYTF.

This rearrangement joins TRBV4-1 to TRBJ1-5; weak D call: TRBD1 (6 bases). This CDR3 spans 17 amino acids. With 0 bases removed from V and 4 bases from J, the gap between germline ends came to 16 bases. CDR1 and CDR2 (germline): MGHRA, YSYEKL. This chain's CDR3 is CASSQDLTGQANQPQHF. The CDR3 DNA sequence: TGCGCCAGCAGCCAAGATCTCACAGGGCAGGCTAATCAGCCCCAGCATTTT.

The V call is TRBV27, the J call TRBJ2-2; possibly TRBD2 for D (5 bases). Germline lookup yields CDR1 MNHEY and CDR2 SMNVEV (reference sequence). The CDR3 runs 14 residues. V lost 4 bases to trimming and J lost 5 bases, with 11 bases between them. The CDR3 DNA reads as TGTGCCAGCAGTTCCCGGACTGGAACCGGGGAGCTGTTTTTT. Amino acid sequence: CASSSRTGTGELFF.

The chain links TRBV12-3 or TRBV12-4 to TRBJ1-2; no clear D gene. V was clipped by 0 bases and J by 4 bases, with 6 bases between them. The CDR3 has 13 amino acids. CDR3 region: CASSLAEGYGYTF. CDR3 in DNA: TGTGCCAGCAGTTTAGCAGAGGGCTATGGCTACACCTTC.

The J gene is TRBJ1-5, the V gene TRBV5-6; D is undetermined. Germline-derived CDR1 and CDR2 are SGHDT and YYEEEE. The germline V and J ends were trimmed by 4 bases and 11 bases, with 16 bases remaining between them. This CDR3 is built from 13 residues. The CDR3 region has the DNA TGTGCCAGCAGCCCGAGACGAGACGGAGCCCAGCATTTT. Translating it yields CASSPRRDGAQHF.

In nucleotides, the CDR3 is TGCGCCAGCAGCGTCATTGCGGGGGGGAACAATGAGCAGTTCTTC. It is translated as CASSVIAGGNNEQFF. V and J are TRBV4-1 and TRBJ2-1; TRBD2 matches 9 bases. After removal of 5 bases from V and 5 bases from J, the junction contained 7 bases not matched to a gene. CDR3 length: 15 amino acids. Germline CDR1 is MGHRA and CDR2 is YSYEKL.

The chain joins TRBV18 to TRBJ1-1; 7 bases map to TRBD1. CDR1 is KGHSH, CDR2 LQKENI, per germline. V shed 6 bases and J 8 bases; nucleotides not matched to a gene: 6. This CDR3 contains 12 residues. The CDR3 sequence is CASSPTGLEAFF. In DNA form, the CDR3 reads TGTGCCAGCTCCCCGACAGGGTTGGAAGCTTTCTTT.